These T cell receptor beta chains were read from a single sample in a study of blood T cell repertoires in COVID-19. Sequenced by immunoSEQ multiplex PCR; TCRdb stores in-frame clones only, minus some. The table shows tens of thousands of clones, with over 65% occurring only once. The sequenced material came from peripheral blood. These receptors were taken from a human donor in a cohort sampled during active COVID-19. The CDR3 runs from the conserved cysteine through the conserved F or W. The order of the fields is D gene, clone size, V gene, J gene, CDR3 protein, CDR3 DNA. A D gene is named only where the DNA matches it firmly. Part of the rows lack a size; the others show once, few, many or a class for expanded clones.

.	.	TRBV5-4	TRBJ1-2	CASSPGGAAKGYTF	TGTGCCAGCAGCCCGGGGGGGGCGGCGAAGGGGTACACCTTC
TRBD1	.	TRBV30	TRBJ1-2	CAWETRQGLGYTF	TGTGCCTGGGAAACTAGACAGGGCCTCGGCTACACCTTC
TRBD1	.	TRBV19	TRBJ2-2	CASTLSRTGNTGELFF	TGTGCCAGTACCCTTTCTCGGACAGGGAACACCGGGGAGCTGTTTTTT
.	.	TRBV18	TRBJ1-1	CASSPPVAGSGITEAFF	TGTGCCAGCTCACCCCCCGTGGCGGGGAGTGGTATCACTGAAGCTTTCTTT
.	once	TRBV19	TRBJ2-6	CASTERASSGANVLTF	TGTGCCAGTACCGAACGAGCCTCCTCTGGGGCCAACGTCCTGACTTTC
TRBD1	.	TRBV2	TRBJ1-3	CACKDRLSGNTIYF	TGTGCCTGCAAGGACAGGCTCTCTGGAAACACCATATATTTT
TRBD2	few	TRBV19	TRBJ2-3	CASSPPGLAGSTQYF	TGTGCCAGTAGTCCACCGGGACTAGCGGGAAGTACGCAGTATTTT
.	medium-sized	TRBV19	TRBJ1-2	CASIGTDEGANYGYTF	TGTGCCAGTATAGGGACTGACGAAGGAGCTAACTATGGCTACACCTTC
TRBD2	.	TRBV5-4	TRBJ2-7	CASSMWTSGGRQYF	TGTGCCAGCAGCATGTGGACTAGCGGGGGGCGGCAGTACTTC
.	.	TRBV9	TRBJ1-4	CASSRTGDSFEKLFF	TGTGCCAGCAGCCGGACGGGGGATTCATTTGAAAAACTGTTTTTT
TRBD1	few	TRBV5-4	TRBJ1-1	CASSTPLTGETEAFF	TGTGCCAGCAGTACCCCGTTGACAGGGGAAACTGAAGCTTTCTTT
.	.	TRBV9	TRBJ2-2	CASSVGSRVHTGELFF	TGTGCCAGCAGCGTAGGCAGCAGGGTACACACCGGGGAGCTGTTTTTT
.	few	TRBV7-2	TRBJ1-5	CASSLKGGGNQPQHF	TGTGCCAGCAGCTTAAAAGGGGGTGGCAATCAGCCCCAGCATTTT
.	.	TRBV5-4	TRBJ2-1	CASSLGSHILGHNEQFF	TGTGCCAGCAGCTTGGGGTCCCACATTCTGGGGCACAATGAGCAGTTCTTC